This T cell receptor beta chain derives from a study of CD8 T cells in ankylosing spondylitis. Overall study results and limits: Disease-linked clones reportedly showed significant enrichment in matched ankylosing spondylitis synovial fluid. Among TCR beta sequences, a motif of several highly homologous variants appeared characteristic of ankylosing spondylitis blood.

There are 15 residues in the CDR3. Germline V gene sequence: CDR1 SGHTA, CDR2 FQGTGA. The junction had 8 bases not matched to a gene; V was cut back by 5 bases and J by 5 bases. Making the TCR beta libraries involved quantitative 5'-RACE with molecular barcodes. TCRdb redid the calling of the 5' RACE reads with MiXCR, one entry per CDR3 protein. The data show about 330,000 distinct CDR3 sequences, with around 7.6% seen just once and roughly 15% held by the top ten. This clonotype has ten or more counts. As yet, its antigen is unknown. Sequenced sample: blood, either unsorted or a sorted T cell fraction (not recorded which). The clonotype comes from a male donor with ankylosing spondylitis. The V gene is TRBV7-3, the J gene TRBJ2-3; 9 nucleotides align to TRBD2. The CDR3 DNA sequence: TGTGCCAGCAGCCCGTTAGCGGGAGTAGGAGATACGCAGTATTTT. Translated, it gives CASSPLAGVGDTQYF.